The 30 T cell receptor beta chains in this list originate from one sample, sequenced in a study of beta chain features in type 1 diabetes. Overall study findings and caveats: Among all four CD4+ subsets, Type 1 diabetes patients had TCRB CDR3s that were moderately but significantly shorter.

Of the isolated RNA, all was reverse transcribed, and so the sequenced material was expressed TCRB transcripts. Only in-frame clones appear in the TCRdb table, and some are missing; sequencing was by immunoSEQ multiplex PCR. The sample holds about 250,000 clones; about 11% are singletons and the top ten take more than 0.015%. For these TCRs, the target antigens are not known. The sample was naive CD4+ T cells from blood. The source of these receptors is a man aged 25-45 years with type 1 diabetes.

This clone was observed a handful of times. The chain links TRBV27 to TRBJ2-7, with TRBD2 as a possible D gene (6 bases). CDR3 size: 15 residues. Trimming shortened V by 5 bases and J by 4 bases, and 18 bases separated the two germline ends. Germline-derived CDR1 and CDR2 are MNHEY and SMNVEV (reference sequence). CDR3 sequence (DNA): TGTGCCAGCAGTCGCCCCGGTGGCGGGAAGTACGAGCAGTACTTC. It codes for CASSRPGGGKYEQYF.

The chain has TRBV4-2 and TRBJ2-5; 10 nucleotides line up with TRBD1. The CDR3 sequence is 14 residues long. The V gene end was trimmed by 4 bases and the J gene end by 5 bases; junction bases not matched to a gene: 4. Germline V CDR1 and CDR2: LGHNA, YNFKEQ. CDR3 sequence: CASSRQGADETQYF. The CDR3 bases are TGTGCCAGCAGCCGACAGGGGGCGGATGAGACCCAGTACTTC.

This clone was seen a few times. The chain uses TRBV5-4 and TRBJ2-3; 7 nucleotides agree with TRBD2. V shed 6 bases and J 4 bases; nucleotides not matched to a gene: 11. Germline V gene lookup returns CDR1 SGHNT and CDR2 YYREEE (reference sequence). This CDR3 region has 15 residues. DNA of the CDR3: TGTGCCAGCACTCCCCTTCGGGGGGTGGCAGATACGCAGTATTTT. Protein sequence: CASTPLRGVADTQYF.

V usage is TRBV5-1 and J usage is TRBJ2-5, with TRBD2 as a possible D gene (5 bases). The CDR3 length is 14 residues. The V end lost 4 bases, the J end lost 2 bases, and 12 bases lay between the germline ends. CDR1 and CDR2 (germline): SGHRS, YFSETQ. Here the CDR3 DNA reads TGCGCCAGCAGCCCCGGACTGTCTCAAGAGACCCAGTACTTC. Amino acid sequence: CASSPGLSQETQYF.

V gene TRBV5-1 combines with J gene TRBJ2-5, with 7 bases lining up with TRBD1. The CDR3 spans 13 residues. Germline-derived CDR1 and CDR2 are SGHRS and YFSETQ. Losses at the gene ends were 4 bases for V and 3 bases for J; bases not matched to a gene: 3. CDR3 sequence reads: CASSPGTEETQYF. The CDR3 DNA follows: TGCGCCAGCAGCCCGGGGACAGAAGAGACCCAGTACTTC.

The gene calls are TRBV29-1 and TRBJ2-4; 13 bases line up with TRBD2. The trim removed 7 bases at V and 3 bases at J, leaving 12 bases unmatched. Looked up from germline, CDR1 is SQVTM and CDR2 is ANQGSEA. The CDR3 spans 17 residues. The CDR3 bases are TGCAGCGGCTCAGGACTAGCGGGGGCGGAGGGCAAAAACATTCAGTACTTC. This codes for CSGSGLAGAEGKNIQYF. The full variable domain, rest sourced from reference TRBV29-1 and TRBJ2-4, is SAVISQKPSRDICQRGTSLTIQCQVDSQVTMMFWYRQQPGQSLTLIATANQGSEATYESGFVIDKFPISRPNLTFSTLTVSNMSPEDSSIYLCSGSGLAGAEGKNIQYFGAGTRLSVL.

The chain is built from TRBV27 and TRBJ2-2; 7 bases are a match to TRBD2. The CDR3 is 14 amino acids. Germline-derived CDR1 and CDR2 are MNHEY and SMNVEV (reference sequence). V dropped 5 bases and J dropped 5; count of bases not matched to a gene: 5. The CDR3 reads CASSRSGTTGELFF. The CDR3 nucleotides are TGTGCCAGCAGTAGAAGCGGGACTACCGGGGAGCTGTTTTTT.

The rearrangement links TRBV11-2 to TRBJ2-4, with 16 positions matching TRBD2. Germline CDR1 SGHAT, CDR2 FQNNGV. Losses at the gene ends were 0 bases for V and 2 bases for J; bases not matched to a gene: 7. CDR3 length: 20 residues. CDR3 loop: CASSLDPGLAGGLTKNIQYF. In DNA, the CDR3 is TGTGCCAGCAGCTTAGACCCGGGACTAGCGGGGGGGCTAACCAAAAACATTCAGTACTTC.

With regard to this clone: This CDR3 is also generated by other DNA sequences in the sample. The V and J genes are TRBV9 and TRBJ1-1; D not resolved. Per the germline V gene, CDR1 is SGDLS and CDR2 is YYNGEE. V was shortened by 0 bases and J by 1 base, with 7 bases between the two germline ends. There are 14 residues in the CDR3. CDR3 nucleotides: TGTGCCAGCAGCGTAGTTACCGGGAACACTGAAGCTTTCTTT. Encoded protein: CASSVVTGNTEAFF.

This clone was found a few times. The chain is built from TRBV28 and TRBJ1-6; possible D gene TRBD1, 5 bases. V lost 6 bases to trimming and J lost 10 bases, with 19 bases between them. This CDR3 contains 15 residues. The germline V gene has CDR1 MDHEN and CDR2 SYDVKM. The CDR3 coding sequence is TGTGCCAGCAGACCCTATCGGGGGATGAACTCACCCCTCCACTTT. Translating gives CASRPYRGMNSPLHF.

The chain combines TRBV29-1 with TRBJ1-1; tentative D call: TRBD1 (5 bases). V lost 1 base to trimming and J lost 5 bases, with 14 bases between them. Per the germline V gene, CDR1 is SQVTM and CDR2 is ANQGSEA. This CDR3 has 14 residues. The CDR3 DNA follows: TGCAGCGTTGAAGTCTGGCAGGGTAGGACTGAAGCTTTCTTT. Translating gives CSVEVWQGRTEAFF. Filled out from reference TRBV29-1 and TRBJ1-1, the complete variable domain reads SAVISQKPSRDICQRGTSLTIQCQVDSQVTMMFWYRQQPGQSLTLIATANQGSEATYESGFVIDKFPISRPNLTFSTLTVSNMSPEDSSIYLCSVEVWQGRTEAFFGQGTRLTVV.

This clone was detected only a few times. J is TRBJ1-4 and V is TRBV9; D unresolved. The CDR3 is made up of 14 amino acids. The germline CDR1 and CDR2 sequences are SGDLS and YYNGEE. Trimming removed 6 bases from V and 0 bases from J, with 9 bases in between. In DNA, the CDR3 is TGTGCCAGCACCGTCCCAACAACTAATGAAAAACTGTTTTTT. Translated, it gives CASTVPTTNEKLFF.

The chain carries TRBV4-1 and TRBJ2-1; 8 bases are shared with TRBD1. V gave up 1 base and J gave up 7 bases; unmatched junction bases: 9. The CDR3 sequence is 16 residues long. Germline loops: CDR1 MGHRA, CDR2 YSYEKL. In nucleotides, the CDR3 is TGCGCCAGCAGCCAAGCGCAGGGGGCGCGGAGAAATGAGCAGTTCTTC. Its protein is CASSQAQGARRNEQFF.

The DNA of the CDR3 is TGTGCCAGCAGCGTAGATCCTCAGGGGCCTGAAGCTTTCTTT. Protein sequence: CASSVDPQGPEAFF. The V call is TRBV9, the J call TRBJ1-1, with D perhaps matching TRBD1 (6 bases). The CDR3 has 14 amino acids. Trimming removed 0 bases at V and 6 bases at J, with 12 bases between. CDR1 and CDR2 (germline): SGDLS, YYNGEE.

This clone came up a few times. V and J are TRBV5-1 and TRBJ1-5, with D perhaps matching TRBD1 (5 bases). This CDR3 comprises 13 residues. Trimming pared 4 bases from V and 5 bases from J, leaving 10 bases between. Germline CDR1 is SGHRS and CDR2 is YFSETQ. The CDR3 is CASSPRGDQPQHF. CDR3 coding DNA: TGCGCCAGCAGCCCACGGGGGGATCAGCCCCAGCATTTT.

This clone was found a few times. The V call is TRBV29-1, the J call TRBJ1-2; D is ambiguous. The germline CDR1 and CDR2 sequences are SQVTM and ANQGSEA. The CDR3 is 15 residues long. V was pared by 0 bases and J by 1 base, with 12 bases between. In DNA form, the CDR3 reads TGCAGCGTTGAAGATTGGCGGCCGCTTAACTATGGCTACACCTTC. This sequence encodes CSVEDWRPLNYGYTF.

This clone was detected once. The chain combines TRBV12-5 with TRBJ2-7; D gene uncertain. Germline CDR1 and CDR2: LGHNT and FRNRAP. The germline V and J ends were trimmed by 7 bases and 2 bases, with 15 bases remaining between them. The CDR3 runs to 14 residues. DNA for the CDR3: TGTGCTAGTGAGGCTGGGCGCCCACCCTACGAGCAGTACTTC. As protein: CASEAGRPPYEQYF.

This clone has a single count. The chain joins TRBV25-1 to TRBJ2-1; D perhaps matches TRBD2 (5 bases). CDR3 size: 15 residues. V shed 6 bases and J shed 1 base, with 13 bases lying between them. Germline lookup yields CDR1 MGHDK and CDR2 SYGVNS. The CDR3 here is CASREPGSSYNEQFF. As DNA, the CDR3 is TGTGCCAGCAGGGAGCCGGGATCATCCTACAATGAGCAGTTCTTC.

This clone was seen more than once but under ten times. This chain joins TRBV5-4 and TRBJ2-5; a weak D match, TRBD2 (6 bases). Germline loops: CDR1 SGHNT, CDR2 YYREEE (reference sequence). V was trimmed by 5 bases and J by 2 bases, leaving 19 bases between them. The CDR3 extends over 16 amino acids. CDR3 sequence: CASRRLPGLRQETQYF. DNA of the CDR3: TGTGCCAGCAGGCGACTTCCGGGACTCCGACAAGAGACCCAGTACTTC. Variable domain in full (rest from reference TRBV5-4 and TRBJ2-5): ETGVTQSPTHLIKTRGQQVTLRCSSQSGHNTVSWYQQALGQGPQFIFQYYREEENGRGNFPPRFSGLQFPNYSSELNVNALELDDSALYLCASRRLPGLRQETQYFGPGTRLLVL.

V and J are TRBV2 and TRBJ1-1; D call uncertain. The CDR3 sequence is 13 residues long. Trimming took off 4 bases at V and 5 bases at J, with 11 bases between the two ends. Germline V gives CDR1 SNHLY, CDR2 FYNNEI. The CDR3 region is CASSVSVRTEAFF. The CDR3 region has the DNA TGTGCCAGCAGTGTTTCGGTGAGGACTGAAGCTTTCTTT.

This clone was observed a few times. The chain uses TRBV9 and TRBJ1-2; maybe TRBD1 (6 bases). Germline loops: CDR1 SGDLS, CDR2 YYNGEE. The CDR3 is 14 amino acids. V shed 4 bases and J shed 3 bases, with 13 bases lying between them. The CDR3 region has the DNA TGTGCCAGCAGCCCTGGGGGCCGCGACTATGGCTACACCTTC. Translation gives CASSPGGRDYGYTF.

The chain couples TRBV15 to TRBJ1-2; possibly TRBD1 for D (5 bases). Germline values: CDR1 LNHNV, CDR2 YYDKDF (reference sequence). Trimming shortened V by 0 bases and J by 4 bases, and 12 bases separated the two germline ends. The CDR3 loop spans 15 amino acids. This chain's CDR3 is CATSRDRGLGYGYTF. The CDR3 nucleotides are TGTGCCACCAGCAGAGATAGGGGTTTAGGCTATGGCTACACCTTC.

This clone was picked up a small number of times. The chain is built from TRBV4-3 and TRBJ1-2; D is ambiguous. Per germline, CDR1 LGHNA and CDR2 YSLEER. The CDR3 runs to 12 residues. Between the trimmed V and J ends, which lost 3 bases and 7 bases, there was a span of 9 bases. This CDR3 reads CASSQGRSGYTF. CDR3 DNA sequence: TGCGCCAGCAGCCAGGGGAGGAGTGGCTACACCTTC.

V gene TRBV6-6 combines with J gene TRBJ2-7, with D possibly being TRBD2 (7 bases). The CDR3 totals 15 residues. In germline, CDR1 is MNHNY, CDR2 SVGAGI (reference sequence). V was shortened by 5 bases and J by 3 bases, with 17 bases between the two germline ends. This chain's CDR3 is CASSPLAGAIYEQYF. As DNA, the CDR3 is TGTGCCAGCAGTCCTCTGGCGGGGGCAATCTACGAGCAGTACTTC.

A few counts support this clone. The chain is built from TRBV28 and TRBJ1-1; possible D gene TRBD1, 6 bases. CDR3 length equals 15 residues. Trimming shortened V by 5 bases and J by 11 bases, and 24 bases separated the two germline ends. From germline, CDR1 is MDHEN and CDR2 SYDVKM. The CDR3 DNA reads TGTGCCAGCAGTCCCGCCCCAGGGGACCCTCCGGGGGCTTTCTTT. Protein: CASSPAPGDPPGAFF.

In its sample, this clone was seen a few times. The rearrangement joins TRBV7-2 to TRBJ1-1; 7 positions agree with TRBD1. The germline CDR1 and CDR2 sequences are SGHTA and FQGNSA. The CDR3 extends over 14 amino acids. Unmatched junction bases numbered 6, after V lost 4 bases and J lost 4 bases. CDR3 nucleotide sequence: TGTGCCAGCAGCTCCAGACAGGGTGGCACTGAAGCTTTCTTT. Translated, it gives CASSSRQGGTEAFF.

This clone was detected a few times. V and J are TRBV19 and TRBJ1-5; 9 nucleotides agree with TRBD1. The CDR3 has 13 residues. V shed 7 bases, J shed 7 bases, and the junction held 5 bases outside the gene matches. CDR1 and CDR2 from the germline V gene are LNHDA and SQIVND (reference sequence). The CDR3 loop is CASNTGGRQPQHF. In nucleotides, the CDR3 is TGTGCCAGTAACACAGGGGGCCGACAGCCCCAGCATTTT. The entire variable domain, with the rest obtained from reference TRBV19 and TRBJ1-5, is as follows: DGGITQSPKYLFRKEGQNVTLSCEQNLNHDAMYWYRQDPGQGLRLIYYSQIVNDFQKGDIAEGYSVSREKKESFPLTVTSAQKNPTAFYLCASNTGGRQPQHFGDGTRLSIL.

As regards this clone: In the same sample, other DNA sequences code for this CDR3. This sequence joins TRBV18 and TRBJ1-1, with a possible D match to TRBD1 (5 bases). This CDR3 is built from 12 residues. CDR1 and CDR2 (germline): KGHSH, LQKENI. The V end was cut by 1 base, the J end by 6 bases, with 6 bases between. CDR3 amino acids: CASSPRGAEAFF. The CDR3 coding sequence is TGTGCCAGCTCACCACGGGGGGCTGAAGCTTTCTTT.

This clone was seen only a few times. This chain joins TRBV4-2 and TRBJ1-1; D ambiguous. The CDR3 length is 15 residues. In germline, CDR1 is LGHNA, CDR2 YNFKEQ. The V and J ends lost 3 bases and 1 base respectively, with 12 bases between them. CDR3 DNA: TGTGCCAGCAGCCACGGGAGACCGCCGAACACTGAAGCTTTCTTT. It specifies CASSHGRPPNTEAFF.

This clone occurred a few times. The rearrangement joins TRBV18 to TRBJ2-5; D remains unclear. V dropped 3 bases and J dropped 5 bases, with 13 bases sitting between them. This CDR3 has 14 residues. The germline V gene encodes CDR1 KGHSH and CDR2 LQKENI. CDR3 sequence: CASSPADSGETQYF. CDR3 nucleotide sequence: TGTGCCAGCTCACCGGCAGACTCCGGCGAGACCCAGTACTTC.